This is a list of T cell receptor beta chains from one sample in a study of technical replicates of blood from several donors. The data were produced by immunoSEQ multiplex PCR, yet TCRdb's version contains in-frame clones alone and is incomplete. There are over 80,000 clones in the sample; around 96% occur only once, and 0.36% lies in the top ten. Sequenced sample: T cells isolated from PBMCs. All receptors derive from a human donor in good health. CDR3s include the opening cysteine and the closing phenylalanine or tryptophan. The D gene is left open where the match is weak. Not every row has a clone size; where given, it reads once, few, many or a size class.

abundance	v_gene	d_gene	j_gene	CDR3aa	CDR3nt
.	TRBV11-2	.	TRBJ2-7	CASSLRGEQYF	TGTGCCAGCAGCTTGCGGGGCGAGCAGTACTTC
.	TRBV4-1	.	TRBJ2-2	CASSLKGSQGSTGELFF	TGCGCCAGCAGCCTGAAGGGCTCCCAGGGAAGCACCGGGGAGCTGTTTTTT
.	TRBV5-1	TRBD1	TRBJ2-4	CASSPGQGGDIQYF	TGCGCCAGCAGCCCCGGACAGGGAGGAGACATTCAGTACTTC
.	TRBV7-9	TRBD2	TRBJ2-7	CASSLVVLADYYEQYF	TGTGCCAGCAGCTTAGTGGTGCTAGCGGATTACTACGAGCAGTACTTC
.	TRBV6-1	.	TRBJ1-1	CATRLMNTEAFF	TGTGCCACCCGACTGATGAACACTGAAGCTTTCTTT
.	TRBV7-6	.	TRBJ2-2	CASSSLARSNTGELFF	TGTGCCAGCAGTTCCTTAGCGCGTTCGAACACCGGGGAGCTGTTTTTT
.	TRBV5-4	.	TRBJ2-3	CASSFSRLPEDTQYF	TGTGCCAGCAGCTTTAGTAGACTACCGGAAGATACGCAGTATTTT
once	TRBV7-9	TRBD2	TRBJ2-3	CASSLAGGKDTQYF	TGTGCCAGCAGCTTAGCGGGGGGGAAGGATACGCAGTATTTT
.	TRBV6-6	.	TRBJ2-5	CASSYKRVQETQYF	TGTGCCAGCAGTTACAAGCGGGTCCAAGAGACCCAGTACTTC
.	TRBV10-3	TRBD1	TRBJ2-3	CAISEPGQGTQDTQYF	TGTGCCATCAGTGAGCCAGGACAGGGGACACAAGATACGCAGTATTTT
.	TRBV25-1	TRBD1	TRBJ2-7	CASSPRTGGVNEQYF	TGTGCCAGCAGTCCCAGGACAGGGGGAGTAAACGAGCAGTACTTC
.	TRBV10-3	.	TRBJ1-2	CAISAVSTGDGYTF	TGTGCCATCAGCGCAGTCAGCACGGGTGATGGCTACACCTTC
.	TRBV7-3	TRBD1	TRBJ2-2	CASSPDPGQARNGELFF	TGTGCCAGCAGCCCAGACCCGGGACAGGCGAGGAACGGGGAGCTGTTTTTT
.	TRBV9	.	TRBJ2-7	CASSVTDNTLYEQYF	TGTGCCAGCAGCGTGACCGACAATACCCTCTACGAGCAGTACTTC
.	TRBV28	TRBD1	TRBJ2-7	CASSDVPGQGSNEQYF	TGTGCCAGCAGTGATGTTCCGGGACAGGGGAGTAACGAGCAGTACTTC
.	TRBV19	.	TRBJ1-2	CASTAGGGGGYGYTF	TGTGCCAGTACCGCTGGAGGGGGGGGCGGCTATGGCTACACCTTC
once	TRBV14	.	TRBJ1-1	CASSQDEYPTNTEAFF	TGTGCCAGCAGCCAAGACGAATATCCTACGAACACTGAAGCTTTCTTT
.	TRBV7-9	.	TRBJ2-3	CASSLHVSTDTQYF	TGTGCCAGCAGCTTACATGTTAGCACAGATACGCAGTATTTT
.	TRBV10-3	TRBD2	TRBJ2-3	CAISTSGSTDTQYF	TGTGCCATCAGTACTAGCGGGAGCACAGATACGCAGTATTTT
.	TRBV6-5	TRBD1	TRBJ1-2	CASRRDRTYGYTF	TGTGCCAGCCGCCGGGACAGAACCTATGGCTACACCTTC
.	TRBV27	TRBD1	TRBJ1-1	CASSLSGQGVTEAFF	TGTGCCAGCAGTTTATCGGGACAGGGAGTCACTGAAGCTTTCTTT
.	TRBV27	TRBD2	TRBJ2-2	CASSRGLAGPGELFF	TGTGCCAGCAGTCGGGGACTAGCGGGACCCGGGGAGCTGTTTTTT
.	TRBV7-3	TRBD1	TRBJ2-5	CASSLGQGRGPMETQYF	TGTGCCAGCAGCTTGGGGCAGGGCAGGGGGCCGATGGAGACCCAGTACTTC
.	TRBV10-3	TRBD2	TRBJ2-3	CAISDMGLAGGMQDTQYF	TGTGCCATCAGTGACATGGGACTAGCGGGAGGGATGCAGGATACGCAGTATTTT
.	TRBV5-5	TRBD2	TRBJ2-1	CASSLGLADHNEQFF	TGTGCCAGCAGCTTGGGGCTAGCGGACCACAATGAGCAGTTCTTC
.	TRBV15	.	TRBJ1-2	CATSSGTLHGYTF	TGTGCCACCAGCAGCGGGACACTCCATGGCTACACCTTC
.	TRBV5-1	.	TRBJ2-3	CASSPAADTQYF	TGCGCCAGCAGCCCTGCGGCAGATACGCAGTATTTT